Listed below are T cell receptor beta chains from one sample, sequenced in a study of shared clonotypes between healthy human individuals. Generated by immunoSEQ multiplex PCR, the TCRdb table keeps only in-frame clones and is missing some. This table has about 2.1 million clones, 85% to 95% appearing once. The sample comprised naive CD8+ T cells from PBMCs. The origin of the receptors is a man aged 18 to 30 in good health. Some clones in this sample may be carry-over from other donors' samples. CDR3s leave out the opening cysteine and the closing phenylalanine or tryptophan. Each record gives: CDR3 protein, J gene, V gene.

CDR3 protein: ASRGFRTAGEGPAETQY
J gene: TRBJ2-5
V gene: TRBV19

CDR3 protein: ASSYGAFSGELF
J gene: TRBJ2-2
V gene: TRBV6-5

CDR3 protein: ASSWQVSYEQY
J gene: TRBJ2-7
V gene: TRBV7-9

CDR3 protein: ASSFKFEQF
J gene: TRBJ2-1
V gene: TRBV7-9

CDR3 protein: ASSLSRSVVAKNIQY
J gene: TRBJ2-4
V gene: TRBV19

CDR3 protein: ASSGGTGNSNQPQH
J gene: TRBJ1-5
V gene: TRBV6-6

CDR3 protein: ASSYSYTGETQY
J gene: TRBJ2-5
V gene: TRBV6-5

CDR3 protein: ASSFGGDTEAF
J gene: TRBJ1-1
V gene: TRBV7-9

CDR3 protein: ASSLGLGFYNEQF
J gene: TRBJ2-1
V gene: TRBV27

CDR3 protein: ASSLSPQDTEAF
J gene: TRBJ1-1
V gene: TRBV5-6

CDR3 protein: ASSFSVMSYEQY
J gene: TRBJ2-7
V gene: TRBV5-6

CDR3 protein: ASSVGDSSSYNEQF
J gene: TRBJ2-1
V gene: TRBV9

CDR3 protein: ASSLEAGTSYEQY
J gene: TRBJ2-7
V gene: TRBV5-4

CDR3 protein: AISEGRLNTEAF
J gene: TRBJ1-1
V gene: TRBV10-3

CDR3 protein: ASSRGRAGGYTGELF
J gene: TRBJ2-2
V gene: TRBV27

CDR3 protein: ASSSPEDKNYGYT
J gene: TRBJ1-2
V gene: TRBV13